This entry lists 5 T cell receptor beta chains sequenced from one sample in a study of OX40 agonist ivuxolimab in advanced cancers. Using immunoSEQ multiplex PCR, the repertoire was profiled, and TCRdb retains in-frame clones only, with some absent. The sample has some 49,000 clones; 65% to 85% are singletons. The input for sequencing was CD4+ or CD8+ T cells sorted from blood, taken in a trial of the OX40 agonist ivuxolimab. These receptor sequences come from an adult with an advanced solid tumor such as melanoma, head and neck, liver or kidney cancer.

This chain joins TRBV5-6 and TRBJ2-2, with D possibly being TRBD1 (5 bases). Trimming left V 4 bases short and J 0 bases short, with 10 bases between. The CDR3 totals 15 residues. Looked up from germline, CDR1 is SGHDT and CDR2 is YYEEEE. CDR3 loop: CASSLDRTNTGELFF. CDR3 DNA sequence: TGTGCCAGCAGCCTCGACAGAACGAACACCGGGGAGCTGTTTTTT. Full variable domain (rest looked up from reference TRBV5-6 and TRBJ2-2): DAGVTQSPTHLIKTRGQQVTLRCSPKSGHDTVSWYQQALGQGPQFIFQYYEEEERQRGNFPDRFSGHQFPNYSSELNVNALLLGDSALYLCASSLDRTNTGELFFGEGSRLTVL.

The chain has TRBV14 and TRBJ2-3; D possibly corresponds to TRBD2 (6 bases). The V gene's germline CDR1 is SGHDN and CDR2 FVKESK. The CDR3 has 13 amino acids. Trimming stripped 0 bases from V and 13 bases from J, with 14 bases between. CDR3 sequence: CASSQDPGSSEYF. The CDR3 DNA is TGTGCCAGCAGCCAAGATCCGGGGTCTAGCGAGTATTTT.

This chain joins TRBV28 and TRBJ1-6; TRBD1 is a possible D gene (5 bases). V shed 2 bases and J shed 8 bases, with 13 bases lying between them. CDR3 length: 15 amino acids. Germline V gene lookup returns CDR1 MDHEN and CDR2 SYDVKM. CDR3 region: CASSLGGSSDSPLHF. CDR3 DNA sequence: TGTGCCAGCAGTTTAGGGGGGTCGAGTGATTCACCCCTCCACTTT.

This clone was recorded once. The chain combines TRBV7-2 with TRBJ2-5; 9 bases line up with TRBD1. The germline V gene encodes CDR1 SGHTA and CDR2 FQGNSA. CDR3 length equals 15 residues. The trim removed 5 bases at V and 5 bases at J, leaving 9 bases unmatched. As DNA, the CDR3 is TGTGCCAGCAGCCCCCCGGGACAGGGTGGTGAGACCCAGTACTTC. Translating it yields CASSPPGQGGETQYF.

The V call is TRBV27, the J call TRBJ2-5; no definite D call. V lost 4 bases, J lost 6 bases, and 9 bases lay in between. CDR3 size: 12 residues. CDR1 is MNHEY, CDR2 SMNVEV, per germline (reference sequence). This chain's CDR3 is CASSSGSKTQYF. CDR3 nucleotide sequence: TGTGCCAGCAGTTCGGGCTCCAAGACCCAGTACTTC.